This is a list of T cell receptor beta chains from one sample in a study of metastatic and nonmetastatic thyroid tumors. TCRdb called clones again from the PCR reads with MiXCR. The sample carries approximately 13,000 clones, 20% to 25% recorded once. The sequenced sample consisted of blood. Receptors originate from a male donor with papillary thyroid cancer or a benign thyroid nodule (not recorded which). Some clones in this sample may be carry-over from other donors' samples. Each CDR3 is given with its conserved first and last residue. A D gene is named only where the DNA matches it firmly. Some rows have no size entry. The others give once, few or many, or a class for an expanded clone.

D	V	J	size	DNA	CDR3
TRBD2	TRBV28	TRBJ2-1	.	TGTGCCAGCAGTTTTAGAGCGGGAGTGATGTACAATGAGCAGTTCTTC	CASSFRAGVMYNEQFF
.	TRBV5-1	TRBJ1-1	.	TGCGCCAGCAGCTTGGGGGGCAACACTGAAGCTTTCTTT	CASSLGGNTEAFF
TRBD1	TRBV6-4	TRBJ2-1	.	TGTGCCAGCAGTGACGCCGGGACAGGGGACTACAATGAGCAGTTCTTC	CASSDAGTGDYNEQFF
.	TRBV6-2/TRBV6-3	TRBJ2-5	few	TGTGCCAGCAGTCTACAGGGTTTCGGCGAGACCCAGTACTTC	CASSLQGFGETQYF
.	TRBV20-1	TRBJ2-1	medium-sized	TGCAGTGCTAGAGTCGTACGGGCCCCCAATGAGCAGTTCTTC	CSARVVRAPNEQFF
.	TRBV30	TRBJ1-2	.	TGTGCCTGGAGTGTAGCAGAGCCCCAGGGAGGCTACACCTTC	CAWSVAEPQGGYTF
.	TRBV27	TRBJ2-7	.	TGTGCCACCAAGTCTTGGAACCCTGTGGGCTACGAGCAGTACTTC	CATKSWNPVGYEQYF
.	TRBV11-2	TRBJ2-7	.	TGTGCCAGCAGCTTAGTGGTCAAGCCCTACGAGCAGTACTTC	CASSLVVKPYEQYF
TRBD1	TRBV3-1	TRBJ2-6	many	TGTGCCAGCAGCCAAGAAACAGGGGCGACTGGGGCCAACGTCCTGACTTTC	CASSQETGATGANVLTF
.	TRBV20-1	TRBJ2-7	.	TGCAGTGCGGAAGCGACCTCGGGACCTAACTCCTACGAGCAGTACTTC	CSAEATSGPNSYEQYF
TRBD2	TRBV6-2/TRBV6-3	TRBJ2-2	many	TGTGCCAGCAGTTATGCGGGAGAGGCCGGGGAGCTGTTTTTT	CASSYAGEAGELFF
.	TRBV11-2	TRBJ2-7	.	TGTGCCAGCAGCCCCCAGGGGTACGAGCAGTACTTC	CASSPQGYEQYF
TRBD2	TRBV20-1	TRBJ2-2	few	TGCAGTGCTAGACTAGCGGGCGACACCGGGGAGCTGTTTTTT	CSARLAGDTGELFF
.	TRBV6-1	TRBJ1-6	many	TGTGCCAGCAGTGAAGTGGGCGGAATTTCACCCCTCCACTTT	CASSEVGGISPLHF
.	TRBV6-4	TRBJ2-6	.	TGTGCCAGCAGTGCCAACCCTGGGGCCAACGTCCTGACTTTC	CASSANPGANVLTF
.	TRBV6-1	TRBJ1-6	.	TGTGCCAGCAGTGAGACACGGGATAATTCACCCCTCCACTTT	CASSETRDNSPLHF
.	TRBV6-1	TRBJ1-2	.	TGTGCCAGCAGCTTGGCTGCGGGAGACTATGGCTACACCTTC	CASSLAAGDYGYTF
TRBD1	TRBV20-1	TRBJ1-1	.	TGCAGTGCTAGGACAGGGGAAAAGGACACTGAAGCTTTCTTT	CSARTGEKDTEAFF
TRBD1	TRBV5-1	TRBJ1-6	.	TGCGCCAGCAGCCCCCGAACAGGGGAATATAATTCACCCCTCCACTTT	CASSPRTGEYNSPLHF
.	TRBV11-2	TRBJ2-3	.	TGTCCCAGCAGCTTTAGGGGGAGGGCAGGAGATACGCAGTATTTT	CPSSFRGRAGDTQYF
TRBD1	TRBV28	TRBJ2-1	many	TGTGCCAGCAGTTTACTTTTGACAGGGAGAGGAAATGAGCAGTTCTTC	CASSLLLTGRGNEQFF
.	TRBV6-5	TRBJ2-1	few	TGTGCCAGCAGTTACAACAATGAGCAGTTCTTC	CASSYNNEQFF
TRBD2	TRBV7-6	TRBJ2-2	.	TGTGCCAGCAGCCCCTTAGCGGGAGGAAATACCGGGGAGCTGTTTTTT	CASSPLAGGNTGELFF
.	TRBV6-2/TRBV6-3	TRBJ2-3	few	TGTGCCAGCAGTCGCCGGGACATAGCCACAGATACGCAGTATTTT	CASSRRDIATDTQYF
.	TRBV6-1	TRBJ1-6	few	TGTGCCAGCAAGGAATTCACGGATTCACCCCTCCACTTT	CASKEFTDSPLHF
.	TRBV7-2	TRBJ2-1	.	TGTGCCAGCAGCGCACTAGGCCTTGGGGCCAATGAGCAGTTCTTC	CASSALGLGANEQFF
TRBD2	TRBV11-2	TRBJ2-3	few	TGTGCCAGCAGCTTACTAGCGGGAGGGTTCGCAGATACGCAGTATTTT	CASSLLAGGFADTQYF
TRBD1	TRBV3-1	TRBJ1-2	.	TGTGCCAACAACCGCGGCTTGGGACAGGAGTATGGCTACACCTTC	CANNRGLGQEYGYTF